The rows below give T cell receptor beta chains drawn from one sample of a study of blood T cell repertoires in COVID-19. The table came from immunoSEQ multiplex PCR; TCRdb's copy has only in-frame clones and leaves some out. This sample yields fewer than 250,000 clones, of which about nine tenths are seen a single time; around 2.6% belongs to the top ten. The sequencing sample was made of PBMCs or T cells enriched from blood (not recorded which). The receptors stem from a woman younger than 45 with acute COVID-19. CDR3s leave out the opening cysteine and the closing phenylalanine or tryptophan. Rows give clone size only sometimes, using once, few, many, or a class for an expanded clone.

cdr3_aa: ASSRNTRGPLSPLH
clone_size: NA
j_call: TRBJ1-6
v_call: TRBV11-2

cdr3_aa: ASRFSHEQF
clone_size: NA
j_call: TRBJ2-1
v_call: TRBV12-2

cdr3_aa: ASGLVGGLEQY
clone_size: NA
j_call: TRBJ2-7
v_call: TRBV12-5

cdr3_aa: ASSPNPTGALSYEQY
clone_size: once
j_call: TRBJ2-7
v_call: TRBV5-5

cdr3_aa: ASSQRMERVAGELF
clone_size: NA
j_call: TRBJ2-2
v_call: TRBV4-1

cdr3_aa: ASSHTTSGGAGELF
clone_size: NA
j_call: TRBJ2-2
v_call: TRBV3-1/TRBV3-2

cdr3_aa: ASSLLVHSGTGHYEQY
clone_size: NA
j_call: TRBJ2-7
v_call: TRBV7-9

cdr3_aa: ASSEASGANVLT
clone_size: many
j_call: TRBJ2-6
v_call: TRBV25-1

cdr3_aa: ASTLGRGRGTEAF
clone_size: NA
j_call: TRBJ1-1
v_call: TRBV7-8

cdr3_aa: ASSLQGKNTEAF
clone_size: NA
j_call: TRBJ1-1
v_call: TRBV11-2

cdr3_aa: ASRSPGTGAEKLF
clone_size: NA
j_call: TRBJ1-4
v_call: TRBV27

cdr3_aa: ASRIQGSFYNEQF
clone_size: NA
j_call: TRBJ2-1
v_call: TRBV2

cdr3_aa: ATQGAGQPQH
clone_size: NA
j_call: TRBJ1-5
v_call: TRBV10-3

cdr3_aa: ASSLAPVRGMSGYT
clone_size: NA
j_call: TRBJ1-2
v_call: TRBV4-1

cdr3_aa: ASSLVSGETEAF
clone_size: NA
j_call: TRBJ1-1
v_call: TRBV5-1

cdr3_aa: ASSPREQRQPQH
clone_size: NA
j_call: TRBJ1-5
v_call: TRBV10-2

cdr3_aa: ASSPRDSRNEKLF
clone_size: NA
j_call: TRBJ1-4
v_call: TRBV4-3

cdr3_aa: ASSDTSGGARELF
clone_size: NA
j_call: TRBJ2-2
v_call: TRBV6-2/TRBV6-3

cdr3_aa: ASSLQGNTIY
clone_size: NA
j_call: TRBJ1-3
v_call: TRBV5-6

cdr3_aa: ASTLAGEETQY
clone_size: NA
j_call: TRBJ2-5
v_call: TRBV3-1/TRBV3-2

cdr3_aa: AARTGTSINEKLF
clone_size: NA
j_call: TRBJ1-4
v_call: TRBV10-3

cdr3_aa: ASSLNLVPGSTNEKLF
clone_size: NA
j_call: TRBJ1-4
v_call: TRBV7-2

cdr3_aa: ASSRDNEHF
clone_size: NA
j_call: TRBJ2-1
v_call: TRBV5-6

cdr3_aa: ASSNLQGAPNQPQH
clone_size: NA
j_call: TRBJ1-5
v_call: TRBV19

cdr3_aa: ASSQRQIYEQY
clone_size: NA
j_call: TRBJ2-7
v_call: TRBV14

cdr3_aa: ASSLVSGGRYNEQF
clone_size: NA
j_call: TRBJ2-1
v_call: TRBV7-8

cdr3_aa: ASSSGTDNSPLH
clone_size: NA
j_call: TRBJ1-6
v_call: TRBV9

cdr3_aa: ASSSKAYYSNQPQH
clone_size: NA
j_call: TRBJ1-5
v_call: TRBV27

cdr3_aa: ASQRSSGNTIY
clone_size: many
j_call: TRBJ1-3
v_call: TRBV6-5

cdr3_aa: ASSMGQGLGTEAF
clone_size: NA
j_call: TRBJ1-1
v_call: TRBV19

cdr3_aa: ASSITGNSLYEQY
clone_size: NA
j_call: TRBJ2-7
v_call: TRBV19

cdr3_aa: SVGSHNSPLH
clone_size: NA
j_call: TRBJ1-6
v_call: TRBV29-1

cdr3_aa: ATSRSYPNSNNSPLH
clone_size: once
j_call: TRBJ1-6
v_call: TRBV15

cdr3_aa: ASSVLAGEPGETQY
clone_size: NA
j_call: TRBJ2-5
v_call: TRBV19

cdr3_aa: ASSITGVSYT
clone_size: NA
j_call: TRBJ1-2
v_call: TRBV6-5

cdr3_aa: ASSHLLAGYSEKLF
clone_size: NA
j_call: TRBJ1-4
v_call: TRBV4-3

cdr3_aa: GLAEYNEQF
clone_size: NA
j_call: TRBJ2-1
v_call: TRBV20-1

cdr3_aa: ASSQASRETQY
clone_size: NA
j_call: TRBJ2-5
v_call: TRBV3-1/TRBV3-2

cdr3_aa: ASSFRDRRGGYT
clone_size: NA
j_call: TRBJ1-2
v_call: TRBV11-2

cdr3_aa: ASSGSHGYT
clone_size: NA
j_call: TRBJ1-2
v_call: TRBV9

cdr3_aa: SVGVTDEAF
clone_size: few
j_call: TRBJ1-1
v_call: TRBV29-1

cdr3_aa: ASSFRDSDTEAF
clone_size: few
j_call: TRBJ1-1
v_call: TRBV19

cdr3_aa: ASSLVAIQETQY
clone_size: once
j_call: TRBJ2-5
v_call: TRBV7-2

cdr3_aa: ASSWAGRSFYEQY
clone_size: NA
j_call: TRBJ2-7
v_call: TRBV27

cdr3_aa: ASSFVPYEQY
clone_size: NA
j_call: TRBJ2-7
v_call: TRBV12-3/TRBV12-4

cdr3_aa: ASSEASGRGRAKLF
clone_size: NA
j_call: TRBJ1-4
v_call: TRBV2